This T cell receptor beta chain was recorded in a study of blood T cell repertoires in COVID-19. Study-wide background: PBMCs, B-cell-depleted T cells, or T cells provided the cDNA or gDNA that made up the material.

The data were produced by immunoSEQ multiplex PCR, yet TCRdb's version contains in-frame clones alone and is incomplete. The data show roughly 260,000 clones, more than 70% seen once. Germline-derived CDR1 and CDR2 are LGHNA and YNFKEQ. This CDR3 comprises 14 residues. The germline V and J ends were trimmed by 3 bases and 4 bases, with 13 bases remaining between them. This clonotype was sampled from a woman younger than 35 with acute or convalescent COVID-19. The chain recombines TRBV4-2 with TRBJ2-7; TRBD2 is a possible D gene (5 bases). Material for sequencing was peripheral blood. The CDR3 spells CASSQTGWEYEQYF. The CDR3 DNA reads TGTGCCAGCAGCCAGACTGGCTGGGAGTACGAGCAGTACTTC.